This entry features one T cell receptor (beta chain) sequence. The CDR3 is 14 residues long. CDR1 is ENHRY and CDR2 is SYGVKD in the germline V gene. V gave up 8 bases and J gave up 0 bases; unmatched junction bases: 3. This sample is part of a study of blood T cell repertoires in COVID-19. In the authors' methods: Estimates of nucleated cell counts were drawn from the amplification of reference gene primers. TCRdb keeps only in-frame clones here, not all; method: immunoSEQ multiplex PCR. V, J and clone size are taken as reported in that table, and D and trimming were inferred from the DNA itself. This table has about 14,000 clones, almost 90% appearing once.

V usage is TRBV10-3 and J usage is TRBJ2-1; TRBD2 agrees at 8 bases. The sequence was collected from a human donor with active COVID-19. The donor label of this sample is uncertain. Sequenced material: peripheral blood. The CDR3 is CAIGSGVSYNEQFF. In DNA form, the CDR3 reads TGTGCCATCGGTAGCGGGGTCTCCTACAATGAGCAGTTCTTC.